Sequencing of this T cell receptor (beta chain) was carried out in a study of T-cell memory formation after mild COVID-19. This clonotype was detected only a few times. The target antigen is unknown. An end of the junction does not agree with germline; a read error may underlie this. The CDR3 spans 13 residues. The V gene's germline CDR1 is MDHEN and CDR2 SYDVKM. One entry per CDR3 protein results from TCRdb running MiXCR on the 5' RACE reads. The sample includes around 300,000 distinct CDR3 sequences, roughly 13% seen only once; the top ten take roughly 23%. Whole-study findings and limits: Pre-infection memory contained some responding clones, which suggested that cross-reactive memory had joined. A second wave of clones peaked on day 37, and their SARS-CoV-2 specificity went unconfirmed. The study found contracting CD4+ clones mainly in CM and EM and contracting CD8+ clones in EMRA.

Sequenced input: PBMCs or a T cell subset sorted from them (not recorded which). The genes are TRBV28 and TRBJ1-2, with D tentatively TRBD1 (6 bases). The sequence was obtained from a man between 18 and 35 years old who had mild COVID-19 (a few samples of this study predate the infection). Cell type and time point are not known. The CDR3 loop reads CAISLRQAYGYTF. The CDR3 region has the DNA TGTGCCATCAGTTTGAGACAGGCCTATGGCTACACCTTC.